This entry concerns a single TCR beta chain. There is no known antigen for this receptor. No qualities accompany the bases; no much larger clone lies one base away. In the paper's terms, the time point label means: baseline before first vaccination. Samples from vaccinated people were obtained from the UK trials COV001 and COV002, which included a single-blind randomized controlled phase 2/3 trial of AZD1222 (ChAdOx1 nCoV-19) in healthy adults. For TCRbeta chain sequencing, PBMC samples were collected from trial participants at day 0 and at day 28 after the second dose. The CDR3 regions of human TCRbeta chains were analyzed by immunosequencing. The authors processed their data as follows. TCRs in the repertoires were matched against a reference library of SARS-CoV-2-specific TCRs that had been generated with the MIRA antigen-specificity platform. Breadth was defined as the fraction of unique TCRs that were SARS-CoV-2-associated. Depth was defined as the fraction of total T cells that were SARS-CoV-2-associated. Using the MIRA data, each spike-specific TCR was assigned both to the spike region to which the TCR was reactive and to a CD4 or CD8 class. Log10-transformed breadth and depth values were compared by one-way ANOVA with Sidak's multiple comparisons tests. Sourced from immuneACCESS, this table was stored by TCRdb with only in-frame sequences that have V and J called. A share of the clones is absent; for the studies checked, an unresolved V gene accounts for under half, and the remainder has no known explanation. V, J and clone size reflect that table, while D and trimming were determined from the DNA. The sample profile shows approximately 85,000 clones; around 85% of them were found once. Clones ranked in the top ten supply roughly 7.6% of the sample.

According to the germline V gene, CDR1 reads MDHEN and CDR2 reads SYDVKM. V trim: 5 bases; J trim: 3 bases; unmatched bases: 7. Counted from cysteine to phenylalanine, this CDR3 has 15 amino acids. Only the CDR3 part of the read is kept: 45 bases, read in frame from the first base. This specimen belongs to a study of T cell responses to AZD1222 COVID-19 vaccine (TCRdb year 2021). Study-wide context: AZD1222 recipients given second doses at about 4 weeks or at about 12 weeks were pooled, since spike-specific TCR depth and breadth were not found to differ between the two schedules. TCR sequencing was performed for 233 trial participants, of whom roughly 200 were given two doses of AZD1222 and some 25 were given two doses of MenACWY control vaccine. Trial participants were enrolled by age into 18-55, 56-69 and 70-plus year subgroups, with around 150, 28 and 57 TCR-sequenced participants respectively.

The investigation overall reported the following: After two AZD1222 doses, both the breadth and the depth of spike-specific TCRs were significantly higher than at day 0 and than in MenACWY recipients. Vaccine-associated CD4 TCRs spanned the whole spike protein, with dominant responses in regions 160-218 and 743-854. Reportedly, close to half of the unique spike-specific TCRs recognized epitopes lying outside the regions that are mutated in the B.1.351 and B.1.1.7 variants. Most participants were white British and females outnumbered males, and the authors suggested that clonal diversity may have been underestimated. In the small 56-69-year group, the increase in depth fell short of significance, most likely because of low power. Conclusions about previously exposed vaccinees are limited because only five to seven AZD1222 recipients were SARS-CoV-2 seropositive at baseline. Because no day 14 peak-response samples were available, repertoires were characterized only after the peak T cell response.

This receptor chain uses TRBV28 and TRBJ2-7; TRBD2 agrees with 10 junctional bases. The sequence was collected from an adult in good health. Sequenced here: peripheral blood, sampled on day 0 of AZD1222 vaccination. The CDR3 here reads CASSPGLAELYEQYF. At the DNA level, the sequence is TGTGCCAGCAGTCCCGGACTAGCGGAGCTCTACGAGCAGTACTTC.